One sample yielded the 5 T cell receptor beta chains listed below, sequenced in a study of chemoradiotherapy in HPV16-positive cancers. Assay used: immunoSEQ multiplex PCR; TCRdb lists only in-frame clones, some missing. Here the sample spans just over 950 clones, around 92% being singletons. The sample was tumor tissue, taken from a patient who underwent chemoradiotherapy. These TCRs come from a human donor with HPV-associated anogenital cancer.

V usage is TRBV27 and J usage is TRBJ1-6; 11 bases are a match to TRBD1. The V gene end was trimmed by 8 bases and the J gene end by 7 bases; junction bases not matched to a gene: 10. There are 16 residues in the CDR3. Germline V gene lookup returns CDR1 MNHEY and CDR2 SMNVEV (reference sequence). CDR3 loop: CASGRGQGVKNSPLHF. DNA of the CDR3: TGTGCCAGCGGCCGGGGACAGGGGGTAAAGAATTCACCCCTCCACTTT.

CDR3 sequence reads: CASSIDLGSYNEQFF. In DNA form, the CDR3 reads TGTGCCAGTAGTATAGATTTGGGCTCCTACAATGAGCAGTTCTTC. V gene TRBV19 combines with J gene TRBJ2-1, with D uncertain. Looked up from germline, CDR1 is LNHDA and CDR2 is SQIVND (reference sequence). The CDR3 extends over 15 amino acids. The V gene lost 0 bases and the J gene lost 0 bases, with 6 bases spanning the gap. Supplemented by reference TRBV19 and TRBJ2-1, the full variable domain reads DGGITQSPKYLFRKEGQNVTLSCEQNLNHDAMYWYRQDPGQGLRLIYYSQIVNDFQKGDIAEGYSVSREKKESFPLTVTSAQKNPTAFYLCASSIDLGSYNEQFFGPGTRLTVL.

The sample holds one count of this clone. The chain uses TRBV5-1 and TRBJ2-5; D is unresolved. Germline V CDR1 and CDR2: SGHRS, YFSETQ. V lost 0 bases, J lost 5 bases, and 8 bases lay in between. CDR3 length: 13 residues. DNA of the CDR3: TGCGCCAGCAGCTTGGAGGTGGCGGAGACCCAGTACTTC. This translates into CASSLEVAETQYF.

The chain couples TRBV7-9 to TRBJ1-2, with D hard to call. V was trimmed by 3 bases and J by 8 bases, leaving 10 bases between them. The CDR3 extends over 12 amino acids. In germline, CDR1 is SEHNR, CDR2 FQNEAQ (reference sequence). DNA for the CDR3: TGTGCCAGCAGCTTGAGCCCCAGGGGCTACACCTTC. Translating it yields CASSLSPRGYTF.

The V and J genes are TRBV7-3 and TRBJ2-7, with TRBD2 matching 7 bases. The germline V gene has CDR1 SGHTA and CDR2 FQGTGA. CDR3 length: 15 amino acids. V gave up 3 bases and J gave up 4 bases; unmatched junction bases: 9. CDR3 loop: CASSLGGGGPYEQYF. Written as DNA, the CDR3 is TGTGCCAGCAGCTTGGGCGGGGGAGGGCCATACGAGCAGTACTTC.